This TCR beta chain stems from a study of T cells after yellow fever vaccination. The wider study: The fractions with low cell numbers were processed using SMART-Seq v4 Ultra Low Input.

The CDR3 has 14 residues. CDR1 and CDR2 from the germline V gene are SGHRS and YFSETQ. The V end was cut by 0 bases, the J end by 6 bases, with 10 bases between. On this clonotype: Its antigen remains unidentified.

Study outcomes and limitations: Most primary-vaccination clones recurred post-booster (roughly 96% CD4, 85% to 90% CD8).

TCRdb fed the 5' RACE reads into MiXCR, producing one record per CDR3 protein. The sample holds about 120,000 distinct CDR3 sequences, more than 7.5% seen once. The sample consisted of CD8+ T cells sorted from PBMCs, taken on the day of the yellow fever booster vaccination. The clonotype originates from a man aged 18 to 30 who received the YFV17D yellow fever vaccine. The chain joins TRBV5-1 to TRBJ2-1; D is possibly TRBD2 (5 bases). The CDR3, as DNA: TGCGCCAGCAGCTTGGGTTCTAGCTCCAATGAGCAGTTCTTC. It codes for CASSLGSSSNEQFF.